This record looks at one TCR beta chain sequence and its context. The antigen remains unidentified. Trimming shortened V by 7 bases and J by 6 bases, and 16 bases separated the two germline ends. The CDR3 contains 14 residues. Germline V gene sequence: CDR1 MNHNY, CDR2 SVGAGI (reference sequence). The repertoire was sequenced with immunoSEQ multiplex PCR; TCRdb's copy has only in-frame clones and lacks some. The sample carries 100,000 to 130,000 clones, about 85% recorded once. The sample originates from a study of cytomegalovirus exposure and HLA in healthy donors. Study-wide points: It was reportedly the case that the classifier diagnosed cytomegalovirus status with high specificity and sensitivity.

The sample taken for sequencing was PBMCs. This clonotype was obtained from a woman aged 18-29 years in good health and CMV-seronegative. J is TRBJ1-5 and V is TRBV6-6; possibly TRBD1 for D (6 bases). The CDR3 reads CASKKGGASQPQHF. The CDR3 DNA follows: TGTGCCAGCAAAAAGGGGGGGGCGAGTCAGCCCCAGCATTTT.